This is a list of T cell receptor beta chains from one sample in a study of CD8+ T cells in alopecia areata. Sequencing was performed with immunoSEQ multiplex PCR; in TCRdb, only in-frame clones are kept and a portion is missing. The sample lists roughly 7,500 clones, approximately 70% occurring once. The sequencing here drew on skin, taken at week 0. These receptors were taken from a human donor with alopecia areata. CDR3s include the opening cysteine and the closing phenylalanine or tryptophan. Only part of the rows carry a size: once, few, many, or a class if the clone is expanded.

J	size	V	CDR3
TRBJ1-4	NA	TRBV25-1	CARRTGGVEKLFF
TRBJ1-5	NA	TRBV4-1	CASSQVWQQPQHF
TRBJ2-7	NA	TRBV5-6	CASSPSDSPYEQYF
TRBJ1-1	NA	TRBV5-1	CASSLGAGNTEAFF
TRBJ1-1	NA	TRBV6-1	CASLRWQGKTEAFF
TRBJ2-1	NA	TRBV7-8	CASSPGGADNEQFF
TRBJ1-1	NA	TRBV29-1	CSVDPPGTVSEAFF
TRBJ1-2	once	TRBV5-1	CASSIGRDSYTF
TRBJ2-2	NA	TRBV5-1	CASSLDGFGELFF
TRBJ2-7	NA	TRBV9	CASRYRDRVRTNSYEQYF
TRBJ2-7	medium-sized	TRBV27	CASSLVGGSYEQYF
TRBJ2-2	NA	TRBV9	CASSVVARTTDELFF
TRBJ1-1	once	TRBV18	CASSPSRTENTEAFF
TRBJ2-3	NA	TRBV5-1	CASGPTGGLTDTQYF
TRBJ2-7	NA	TRBV5-1	CASSLDRGRTYEQYF
TRBJ2-1	NA	TRBV29-1	CSVVVGVNHRADEQFF
TRBJ2-3	NA	TRBV29-1	CSVFPSGGNLDADTQYF
TRBJ1-1	NA	TRBV7-2	CASSLVGTGGALAEAFF
TRBJ2-7	NA	TRBV25-1	CASREGYEQYF
TRBJ1-1	NA	TRBV15	CATSKGTGKGGTEAFF
TRBJ2-7	NA	TRBV18	CASSPYAVEGAHEQYF
TRBJ2-1	few	TRBV7-9	CASSPPGEYTNEQFF
TRBJ1-1	NA	TRBV2	CASSEDVGMNTEAFF
TRBJ1-6	NA	TRBV12-5	CASGLVTPLINSPLHF
TRBJ2-1	few	TRBV7-2	CASSSRGNEQFF
TRBJ2-2	NA	TRBV10-3	CAVGQGGLTGELFF
TRBJ1-1	NA	TRBV2	CASSQTGALTEAFF
TRBJ2-7	NA	TRBV5-1	CASSPPTGSHYEQYF
TRBJ2-5	NA	TRBV4-3	CASSQQRQGAYQETQYF
TRBJ2-1	NA	TRBV2	CASSESGNWQFF
TRBJ1-1	NA	TRBV15	CATSNPNWDTEAFF
TRBJ1-2	few	TRBV11-2	CASSAPFMGNYGYTF
TRBJ2-7	NA	TRBV15	CATSRETGTREQYF
TRBJ2-7	NA	TRBV9	CASSVDAGGLRSEQYF
TRBJ1-2	NA	TRBV10-3	CAISGGQDYGYTF
TRBJ2-1	NA	TRBV10-1	CASSEVPEVAGHNEQFF
TRBJ2-3	NA	TRBV15	CATSKLRRGTDTQYF
TRBJ2-3	NA	TRBV4-3	CASSQERGGARGFTDTQYF
TRBJ2-5	NA	TRBV7-3	CASSLGGWETQYF
TRBJ1-1	NA	TRBV27	CASSLYGDRQGGTEAFF
TRBJ2-7	NA	TRBV29-1	CSVGRDSYEQYF
TRBJ1-4	NA	TRBV2	CASSPGTGREKLFF
TRBJ2-6	few	TRBV7-2	CASSPQGSGANVLTF
TRBJ2-1	once	TRBV7-8	CASSLGPPDAAGYNEQFF
TRBJ2-7	NA	TRBV10-3	CAIHQQKEALEQYF
TRBJ1-2	NA	TRBV11-2	CASSLGQGEPLGYTF
TRBJ2-7	NA	TRBV6-1	CASVGLTTPYEQYF
TRBJ2-1	NA	TRBV7-7	CASSPHGGEQFF
TRBJ1-2	NA	TRBV7-2	CANMDRNYGYTF
TRBJ2-1	NA	TRBV5-3	CARSSRWDRGQSGHNEQFF
TRBJ2-3	NA	TRBV10-3	CAISDRGGRVTDTQYF
TRBJ2-1	few	TRBV5-1	CASSFRVAEEQFF
TRBJ2-1	few	TRBV7-2	CASSLGIREQFF
TRBJ2-7	NA	TRBV14	CASSQDRLGEQYF
TRBJ1-2	NA	TRBV7-6	CASSKTGGGGYTF
TRBJ1-6	NA	TRBV2	CASSVASGPYNSPLHF
TRBJ1-1	NA	TRBV27	CASSLRQSNTEAFF